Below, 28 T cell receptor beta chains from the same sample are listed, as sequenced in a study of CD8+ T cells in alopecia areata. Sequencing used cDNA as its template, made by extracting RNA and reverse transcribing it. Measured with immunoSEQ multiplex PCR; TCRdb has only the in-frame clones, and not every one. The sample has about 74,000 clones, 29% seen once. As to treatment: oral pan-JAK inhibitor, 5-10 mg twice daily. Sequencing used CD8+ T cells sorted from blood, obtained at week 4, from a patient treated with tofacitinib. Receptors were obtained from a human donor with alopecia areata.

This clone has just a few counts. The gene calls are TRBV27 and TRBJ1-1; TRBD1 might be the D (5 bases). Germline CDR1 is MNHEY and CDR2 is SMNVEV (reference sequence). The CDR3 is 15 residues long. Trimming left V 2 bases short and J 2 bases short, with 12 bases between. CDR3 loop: CASSLKGPRNTEAFF. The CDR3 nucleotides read TGTGCCAGCAGTTTAAAGGGACCGAGAAACACTGAAGCTTTCTTT.

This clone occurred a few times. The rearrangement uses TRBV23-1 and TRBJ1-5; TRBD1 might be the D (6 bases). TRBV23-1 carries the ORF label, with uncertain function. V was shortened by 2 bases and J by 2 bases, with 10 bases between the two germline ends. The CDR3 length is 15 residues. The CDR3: CASSQPRQGNQPQHF. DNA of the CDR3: TGCGCCAGCAGTCAACCGCGACAGGGCAATCAGCCCCAGCATTTT.

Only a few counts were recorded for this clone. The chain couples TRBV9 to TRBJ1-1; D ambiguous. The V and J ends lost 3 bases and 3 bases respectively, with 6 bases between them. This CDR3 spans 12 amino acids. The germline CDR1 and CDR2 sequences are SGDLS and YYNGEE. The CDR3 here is CASSDGDTEAFF. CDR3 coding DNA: TGTGCCAGCAGCGATGGTGACACTGAAGCTTTCTTT. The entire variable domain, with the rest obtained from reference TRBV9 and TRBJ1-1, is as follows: DSGVTQTPKHLITATGQRVTLRCSPRSGDLSVYWYQQSLDQGLQFLIQYYNGEERAKGNILERFSAQQFPDLHSELNLSSLELGDSALYFCASSDGDTEAFFGQGTRLTVV.

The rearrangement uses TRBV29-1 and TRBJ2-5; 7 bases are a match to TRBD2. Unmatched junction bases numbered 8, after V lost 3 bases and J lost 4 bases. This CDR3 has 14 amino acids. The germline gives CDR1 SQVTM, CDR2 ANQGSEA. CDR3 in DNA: TGCAGCGTTGAGGGGGGGGTAGTAGGAGAGACCCAGTACTTC. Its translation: CSVEGGVVGETQYF.

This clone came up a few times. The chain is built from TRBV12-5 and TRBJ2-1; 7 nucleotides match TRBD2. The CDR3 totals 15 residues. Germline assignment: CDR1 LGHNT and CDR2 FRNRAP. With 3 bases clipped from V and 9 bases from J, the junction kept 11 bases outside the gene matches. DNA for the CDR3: TGTGCTAGTGGTTTTTCTCTGGGGGGGGAAGCTGAGCAGTTCTTC. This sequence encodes CASGFSLGGEAEQFF.

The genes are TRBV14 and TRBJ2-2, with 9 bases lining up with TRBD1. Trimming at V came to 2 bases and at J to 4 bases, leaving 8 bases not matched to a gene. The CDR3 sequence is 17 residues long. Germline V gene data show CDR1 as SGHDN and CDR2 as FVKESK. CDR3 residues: CASSQTPGTGSTGELFF. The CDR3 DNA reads TGTGCCAGCAGCCAAACGCCCGGGACAGGGAGCACCGGGGAGCTGTTTTTT.

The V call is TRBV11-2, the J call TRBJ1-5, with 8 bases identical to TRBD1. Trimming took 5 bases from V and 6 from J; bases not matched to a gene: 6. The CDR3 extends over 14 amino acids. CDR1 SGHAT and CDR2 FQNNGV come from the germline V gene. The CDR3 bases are TGTGCCAGCAGCCGCGGGACAGGCGGTCAGCCCCAGCATTTT. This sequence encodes CASSRGTGGQPQHF.

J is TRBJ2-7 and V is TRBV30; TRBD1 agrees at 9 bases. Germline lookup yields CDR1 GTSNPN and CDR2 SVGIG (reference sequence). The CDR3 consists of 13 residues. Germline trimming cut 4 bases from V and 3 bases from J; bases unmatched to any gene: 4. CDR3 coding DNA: TGTGCCTGGACCGGGACAGGGATCTACGAGCAGTACTTC. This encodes CAWTGTGIYEQYF.

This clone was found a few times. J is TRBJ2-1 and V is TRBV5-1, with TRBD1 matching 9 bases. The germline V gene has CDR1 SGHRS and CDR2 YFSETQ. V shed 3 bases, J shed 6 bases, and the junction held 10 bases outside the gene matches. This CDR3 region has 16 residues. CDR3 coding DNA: TGCGCCAGCAGCTCACCAGTGACAGGGGGTCGCAATGAGCAGTTCTTC. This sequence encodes CASSSPVTGGRNEQFF.

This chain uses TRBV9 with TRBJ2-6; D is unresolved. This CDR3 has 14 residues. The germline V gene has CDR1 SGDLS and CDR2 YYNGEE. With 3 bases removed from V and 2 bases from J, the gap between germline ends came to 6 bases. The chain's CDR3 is CASSAPPGANVLTF. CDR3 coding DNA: TGTGCCAGCAGCGCCCCCCCTGGGGCCAACGTCCTGACTTTC. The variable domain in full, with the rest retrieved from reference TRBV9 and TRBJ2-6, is DSGVTQTPKHLITATGQRVTLRCSPRSGDLSVYWYQQSLDQGLQFLIQYYNGEERAKGNILERFSAQQFPDLHSELNLSSLELGDSALYFCASSAPPGANVLTFGAGSRLTVL.

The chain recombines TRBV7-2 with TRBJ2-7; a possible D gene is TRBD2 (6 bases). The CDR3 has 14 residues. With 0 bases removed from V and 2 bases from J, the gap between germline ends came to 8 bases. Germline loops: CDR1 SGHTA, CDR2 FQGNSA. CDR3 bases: TGTGCCAGCAGCTTAGCGTGGGGGGCCTACGAGCAGTACTTC. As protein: CASSLAWGAYEQYF.

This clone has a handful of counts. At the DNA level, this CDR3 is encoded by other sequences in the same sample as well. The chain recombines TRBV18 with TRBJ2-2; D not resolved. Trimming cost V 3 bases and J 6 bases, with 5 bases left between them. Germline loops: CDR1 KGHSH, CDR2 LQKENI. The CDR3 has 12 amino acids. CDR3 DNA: TGTGCCAGCTCACCCGGGTCCGGGGAGCTGTTTTTT. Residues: CASSPGSGELFF.

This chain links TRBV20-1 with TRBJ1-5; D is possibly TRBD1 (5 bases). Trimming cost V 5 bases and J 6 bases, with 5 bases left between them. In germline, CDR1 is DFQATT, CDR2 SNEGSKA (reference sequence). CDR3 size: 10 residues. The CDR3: CSAGAQPQHF. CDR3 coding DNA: TGCAGTGCTGGGGCTCAGCCCCAGCATTTT.

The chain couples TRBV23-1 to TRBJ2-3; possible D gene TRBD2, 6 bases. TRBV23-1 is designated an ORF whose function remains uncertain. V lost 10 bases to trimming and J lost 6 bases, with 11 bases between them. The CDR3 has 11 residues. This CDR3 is CAKRSGDTQYF. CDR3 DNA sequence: TGCGCCAAAAGAAGCGGGGATACGCAGTATTTT.

CDR3: CASSPRPEQSYTF. As DNA, the CDR3 is TGTGCCAGCAGTCCCCGACCCGAACAAAGCTACACCTTC. This chain joins TRBV28 and TRBJ1-2; D is unclear. Deletions cut 5 bases from V and 9 bases from J, with 16 bases between. The CDR3 sequence is 13 residues long. Germline V gives CDR1 MDHEN, CDR2 SYDVKM.

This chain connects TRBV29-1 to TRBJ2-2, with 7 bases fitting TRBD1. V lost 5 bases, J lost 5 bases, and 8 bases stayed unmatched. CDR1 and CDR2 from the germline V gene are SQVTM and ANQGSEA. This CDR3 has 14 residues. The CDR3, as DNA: TGCAGCGTTTTAGACAGGGAATGGACCGGGGAGCTGTTTTTT. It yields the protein CSVLDREWTGELFF.

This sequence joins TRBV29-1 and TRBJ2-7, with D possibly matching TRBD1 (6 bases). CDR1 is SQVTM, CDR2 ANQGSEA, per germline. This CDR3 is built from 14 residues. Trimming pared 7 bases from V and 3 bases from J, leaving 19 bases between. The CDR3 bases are TGCAGCGCTATTTCGCAGGGGACCAACTACGAGCAGTACTTC. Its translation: CSAISQGTNYEQYF.

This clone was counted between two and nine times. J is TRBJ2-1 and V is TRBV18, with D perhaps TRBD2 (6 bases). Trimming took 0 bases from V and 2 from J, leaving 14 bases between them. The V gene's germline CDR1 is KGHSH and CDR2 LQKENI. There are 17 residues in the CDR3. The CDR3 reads CASSPPRSGDTYNEQFF. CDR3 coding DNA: TGTGCCAGCTCACCACCTCGTAGCGGAGACACCTACAATGAGCAGTTCTTC.

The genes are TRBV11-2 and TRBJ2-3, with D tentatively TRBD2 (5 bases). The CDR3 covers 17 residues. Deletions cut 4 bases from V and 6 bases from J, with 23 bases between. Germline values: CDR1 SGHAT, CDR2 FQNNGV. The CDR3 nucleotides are TGTGCCAGCAGCTCCGCCGGTAGGACGGAGGTTTTTGATACGCAGTATTTT. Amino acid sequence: CASSSAGRTEVFDTQYF.

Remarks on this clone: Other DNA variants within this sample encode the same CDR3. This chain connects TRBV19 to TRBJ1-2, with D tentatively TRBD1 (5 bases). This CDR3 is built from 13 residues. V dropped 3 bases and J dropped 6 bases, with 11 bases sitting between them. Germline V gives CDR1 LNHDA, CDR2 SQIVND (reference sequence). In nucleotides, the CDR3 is TGTGCCAGTAGTATTGGGCAGGGAGATGGCTACACCTTC. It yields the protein CASSIGQGDGYTF.

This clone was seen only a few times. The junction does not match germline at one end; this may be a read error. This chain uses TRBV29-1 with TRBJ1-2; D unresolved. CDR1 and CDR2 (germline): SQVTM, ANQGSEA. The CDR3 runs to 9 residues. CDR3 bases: TGCAGCGTTCCCCCCCTCGAACTATTC. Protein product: CSVPPLELF.

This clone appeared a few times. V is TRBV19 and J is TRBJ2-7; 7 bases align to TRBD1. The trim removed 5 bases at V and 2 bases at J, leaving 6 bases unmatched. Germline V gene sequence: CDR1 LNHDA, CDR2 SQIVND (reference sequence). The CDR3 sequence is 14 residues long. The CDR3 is CASSLLTGPYEQYF. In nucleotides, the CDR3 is TGTGCCAGTAGTCTCTTGACAGGGCCCTACGAGCAGTACTTC.

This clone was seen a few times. The CDR3 protein is CASSGQRNEQFF. DNA for the CDR3: TGTGCCAGCAGCGGGCAGAGGAATGAGCAGTTCTTC. The chain recombines TRBV9 with TRBJ2-1; D not resolved. The V end lost 3 bases, the J end lost 7 bases, and 8 bases lay between the germline ends. Per germline, CDR1 SGDLS and CDR2 YYNGEE. CDR3 length: 12 amino acids.

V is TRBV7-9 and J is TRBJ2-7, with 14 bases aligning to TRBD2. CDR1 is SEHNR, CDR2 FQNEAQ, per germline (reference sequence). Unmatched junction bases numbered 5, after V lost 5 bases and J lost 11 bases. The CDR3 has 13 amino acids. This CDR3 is CASSRGLAGAEYF. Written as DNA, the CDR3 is TGTGCCAGCAGCCGGGGACTAGCGGGAGCTGAGTACTTC.

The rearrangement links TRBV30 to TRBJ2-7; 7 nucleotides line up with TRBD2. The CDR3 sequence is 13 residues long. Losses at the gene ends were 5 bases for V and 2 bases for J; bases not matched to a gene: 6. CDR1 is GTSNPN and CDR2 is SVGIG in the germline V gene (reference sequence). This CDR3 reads CAWGGRETYEQYF. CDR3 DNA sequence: TGTGCCTGGGGAGGGCGGGAGACCTACGAGCAGTACTTC.

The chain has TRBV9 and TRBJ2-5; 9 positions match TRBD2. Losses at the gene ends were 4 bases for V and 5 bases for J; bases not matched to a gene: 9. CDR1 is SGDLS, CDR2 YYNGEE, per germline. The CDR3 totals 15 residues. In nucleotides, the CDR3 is TGTGCCAGCAGCTCTAGCGGGGAAAGTAGGGAGACCCAGTACTTC. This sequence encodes CASSSSGESRETQYF.

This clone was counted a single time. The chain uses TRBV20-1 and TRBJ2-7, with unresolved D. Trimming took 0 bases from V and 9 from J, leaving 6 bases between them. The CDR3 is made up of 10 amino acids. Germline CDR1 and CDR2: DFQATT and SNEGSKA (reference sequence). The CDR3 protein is CSARDTGQYF. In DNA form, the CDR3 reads TGCAGTGCTAGAGATACCGGGCAGTACTTC.

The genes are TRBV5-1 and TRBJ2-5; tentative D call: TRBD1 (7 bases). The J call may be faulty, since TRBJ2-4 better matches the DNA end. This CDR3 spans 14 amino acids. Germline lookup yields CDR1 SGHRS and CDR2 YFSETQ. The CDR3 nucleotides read TGCGCCAGCAGCTTAGACCAGGGGGGAAACATTCAGTACTTC. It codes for CASSLDQGGNIQYF.